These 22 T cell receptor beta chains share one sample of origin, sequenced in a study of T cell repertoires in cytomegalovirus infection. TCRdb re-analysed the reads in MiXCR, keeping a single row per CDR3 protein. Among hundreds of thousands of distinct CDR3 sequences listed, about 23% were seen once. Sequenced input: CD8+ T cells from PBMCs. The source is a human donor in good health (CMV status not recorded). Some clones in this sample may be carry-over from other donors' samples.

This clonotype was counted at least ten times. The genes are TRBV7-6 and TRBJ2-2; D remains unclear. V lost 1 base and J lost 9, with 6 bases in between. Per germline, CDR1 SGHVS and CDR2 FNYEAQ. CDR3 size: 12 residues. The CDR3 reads CASSLDSRELFF. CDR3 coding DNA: TGTGCCAGCAGCTTAGATAGCCGGGAGCTGTTTTTT.

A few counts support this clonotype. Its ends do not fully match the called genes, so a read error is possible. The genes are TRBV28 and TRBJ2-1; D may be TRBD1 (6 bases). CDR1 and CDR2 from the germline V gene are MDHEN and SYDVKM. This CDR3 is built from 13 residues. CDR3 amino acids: CVSSYRVSDEQFF. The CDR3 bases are TGTGTCAGCAGCTACAGGGTTTCGGATGAGCAGTTCTTC. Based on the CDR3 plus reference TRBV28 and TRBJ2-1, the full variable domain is DVKVTQSSRYLVKRTGEKVFLECVQDMDHENMFWYRQDPGLGLRLIYFSYDVKMKEKGDIPEGYSVSREKKERFSLILESASTNQTSMYLCVSSYRVSDEQFFGPGTRLTVL.

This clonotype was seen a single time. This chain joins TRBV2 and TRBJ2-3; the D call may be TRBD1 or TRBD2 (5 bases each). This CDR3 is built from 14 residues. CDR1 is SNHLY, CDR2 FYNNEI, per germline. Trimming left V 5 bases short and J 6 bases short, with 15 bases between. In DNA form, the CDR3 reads TGTGCCAGCAGTCGACGGGGCCCGGCCGATACGCAGTATTTT. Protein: CASSRRGPADTQYF.

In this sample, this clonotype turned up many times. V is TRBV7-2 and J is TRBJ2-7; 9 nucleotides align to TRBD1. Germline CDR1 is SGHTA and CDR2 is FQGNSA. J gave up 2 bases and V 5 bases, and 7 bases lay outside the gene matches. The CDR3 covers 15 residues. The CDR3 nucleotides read TGTGCCAGCAGCGCGGGGACAGGGAGTACCTACGAGCAGTACTTC. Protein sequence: CASSAGTGSTYEQYF.

The CDR3 is CSARTGNSNEQFF. The CDR3 DNA sequence: TGCAGTGCTAGAACGGGGAATTCTAATGAGCAGTTCTTC. The chain couples TRBV20-1 to TRBJ2-1, with D possibly TRBD2 on 5 matching bases. Deletions cut 2 bases from V and 7 bases from J, with 12 bases between. The length of the CDR3 is 13 residues. In germline, CDR1 is DFQATT, CDR2 SNEGSKA (reference sequence).

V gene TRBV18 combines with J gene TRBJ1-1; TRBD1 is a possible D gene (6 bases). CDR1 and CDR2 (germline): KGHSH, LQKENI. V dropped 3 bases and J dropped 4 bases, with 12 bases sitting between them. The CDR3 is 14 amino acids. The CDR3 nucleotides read TGTGCCAGCTCACCGGACAGTTGGAGCACTGAAGCTTTCTTT. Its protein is CASSPDSWSTEAFF.

CDR3 sequence: CASSLGMGTDTRAPYGYTF. CDR3 sequence (DNA): TGTGCCAGCAGCCTAGGAATGGGGACGGATACCAGGGCCCCCTATGGCTACACCTTC. The V and J genes are TRBV5-6 and TRBJ1-2; maybe TRBD1 (5 bases). The CDR3 spans 19 residues. The germline gives CDR1 SGHDT, CDR2 YYEEEE. The germline V and J ends were trimmed by 4 bases and 4 bases, with 29 bases remaining between them.

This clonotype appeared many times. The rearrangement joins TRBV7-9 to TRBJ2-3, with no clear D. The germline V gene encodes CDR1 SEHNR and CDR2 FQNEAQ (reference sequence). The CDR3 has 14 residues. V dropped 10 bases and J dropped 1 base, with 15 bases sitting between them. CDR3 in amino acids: CANAILLRTDTQYF. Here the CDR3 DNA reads TGTGCCAACGCCATCCTCTTACGCACAGATACGCAGTATTTT.

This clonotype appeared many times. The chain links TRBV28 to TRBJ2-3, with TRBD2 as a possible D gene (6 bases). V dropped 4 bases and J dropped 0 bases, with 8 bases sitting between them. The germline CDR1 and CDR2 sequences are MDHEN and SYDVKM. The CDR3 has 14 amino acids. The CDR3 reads CASSWGDSTDTQYF. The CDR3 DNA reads TGTGCCAGCAGTTGGGGGGATAGCACAGATACGCAGTATTTT.

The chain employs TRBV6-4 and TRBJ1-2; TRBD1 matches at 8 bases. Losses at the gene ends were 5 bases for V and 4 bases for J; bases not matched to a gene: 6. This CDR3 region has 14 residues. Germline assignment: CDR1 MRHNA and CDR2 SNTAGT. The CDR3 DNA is TGTGCCAGCAGTTCATCAGGGGGCTCCTATGGCTACACCTTC. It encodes CASSSSGGSYGYTF.

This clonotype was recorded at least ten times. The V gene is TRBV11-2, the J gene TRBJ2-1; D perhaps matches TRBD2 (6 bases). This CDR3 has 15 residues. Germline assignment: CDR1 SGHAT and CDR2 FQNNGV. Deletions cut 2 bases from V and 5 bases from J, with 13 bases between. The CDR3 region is CASSLYGTADNEQFF. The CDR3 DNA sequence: TGTGCCAGCAGCTTATACGGGACTGCCGACAATGAGCAGTTCTTC.

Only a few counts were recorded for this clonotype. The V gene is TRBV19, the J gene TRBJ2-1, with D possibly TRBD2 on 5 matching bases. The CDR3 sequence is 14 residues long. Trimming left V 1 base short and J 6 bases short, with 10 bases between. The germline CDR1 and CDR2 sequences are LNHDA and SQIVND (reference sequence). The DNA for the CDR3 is TGTGCCAGTAGTATAGGCGGGCAGGTCAATGAGCAGTTCTTC. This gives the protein CASSIGGQVNEQFF.

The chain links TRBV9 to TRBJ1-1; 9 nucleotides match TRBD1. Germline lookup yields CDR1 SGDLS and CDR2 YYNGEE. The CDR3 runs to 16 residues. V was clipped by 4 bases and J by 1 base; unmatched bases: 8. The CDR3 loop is CASSLGTGFGNTEAFF. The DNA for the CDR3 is TGTGCCAGCAGCCTAGGGACAGGGTTCGGGAACACTGAAGCTTTCTTT.

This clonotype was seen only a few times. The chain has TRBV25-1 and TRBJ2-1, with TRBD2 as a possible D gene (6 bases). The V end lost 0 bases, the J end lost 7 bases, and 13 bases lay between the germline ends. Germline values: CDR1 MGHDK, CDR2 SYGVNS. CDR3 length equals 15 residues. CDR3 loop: CASSEYQLAANEQFF. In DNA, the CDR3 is TGTGCCAGCAGTGAATATCAACTAGCAGCGAATGAGCAGTTCTTC.

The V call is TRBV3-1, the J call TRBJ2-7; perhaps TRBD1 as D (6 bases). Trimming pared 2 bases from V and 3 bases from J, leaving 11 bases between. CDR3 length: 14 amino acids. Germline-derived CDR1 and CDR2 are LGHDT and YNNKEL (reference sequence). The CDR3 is CASSQFGTNYEQYF. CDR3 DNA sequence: TGTGCCAGCAGCCAATTTGGGACAAACTACGAGCAGTACTTC.

The CDR3 DNA sequence: TGTGCCAGCAGGGAATGGACAGGGGATGGCTACACCTTC. Protein product: CASREWTGDGYTF. The chain carries TRBV7-2 and TRBJ1-2, with 9 bases identical to TRBD1. V lost 6 bases to trimming and J lost 6 bases; unmatched junction nucleotides: 5. Germline loops: CDR1 SGHTA, CDR2 FQGNSA. This CDR3 region has 13 residues.

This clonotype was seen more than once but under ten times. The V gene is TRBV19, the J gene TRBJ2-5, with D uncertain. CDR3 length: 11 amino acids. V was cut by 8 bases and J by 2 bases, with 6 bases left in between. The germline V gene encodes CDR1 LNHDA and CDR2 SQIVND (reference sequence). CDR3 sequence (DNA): TGTGCCAGTTCAGCACAAGAGACCCAGTACTTC. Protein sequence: CASSAQETQYF.

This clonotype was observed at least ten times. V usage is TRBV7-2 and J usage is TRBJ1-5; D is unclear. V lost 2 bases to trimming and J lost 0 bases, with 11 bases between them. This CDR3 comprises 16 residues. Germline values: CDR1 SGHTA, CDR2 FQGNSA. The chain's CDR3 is CASSLNKANSNQPQHF. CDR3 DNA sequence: TGTGCCAGCAGCTTAAATAAAGCAAATAGCAATCAGCCCCAGCATTTT. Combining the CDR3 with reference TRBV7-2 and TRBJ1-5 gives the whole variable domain GAGVSQSPSNKVTEKGKDVELRCDPISGHTALYWYRQSLGQGLEFLIYFQGNSAPDKSGLPSDRFSAERTGGSVSTLTIQRTQQEDSAVYLCASSLNKANSNQPQHFGDGTRLSIL.

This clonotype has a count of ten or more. The CDR3 loop reads CASSSTGYTEAFF. CDR3 nucleotides: TGTGCCAGCAGCAGCACCGGATACACTGAAGCTTTCTTT. The chain employs TRBV6-1 and TRBJ1-1; D is unclear. Germline V lookup: CDR1 MNHNS, CDR2 SASEGT. Trimming removed 6 bases at V and 3 bases at J, with 11 bases between. The CDR3 length is 13 residues.

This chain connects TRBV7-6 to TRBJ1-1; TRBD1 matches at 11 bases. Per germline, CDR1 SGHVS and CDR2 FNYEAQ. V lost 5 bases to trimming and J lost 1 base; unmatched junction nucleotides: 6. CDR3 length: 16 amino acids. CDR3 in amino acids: CASSPGQGAQNTEAFF. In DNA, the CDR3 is TGTGCCAGCAGCCCTGGACAGGGGGCGCAGAACACTGAAGCTTTCTTT.

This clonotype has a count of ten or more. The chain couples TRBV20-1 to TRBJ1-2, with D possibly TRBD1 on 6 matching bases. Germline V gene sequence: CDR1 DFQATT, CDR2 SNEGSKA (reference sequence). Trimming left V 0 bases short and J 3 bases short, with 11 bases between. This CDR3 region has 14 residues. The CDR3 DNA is TGCAGTGCTAGAGACGGGGGCGCGGACTATGGCTACACCTTC. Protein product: CSARDGGADYGYTF.

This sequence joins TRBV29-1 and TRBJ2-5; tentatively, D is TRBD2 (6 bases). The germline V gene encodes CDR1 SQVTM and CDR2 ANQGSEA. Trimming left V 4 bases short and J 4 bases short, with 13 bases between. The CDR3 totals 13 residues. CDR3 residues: CSVGQEGPETQYF. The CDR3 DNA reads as TGCAGCGTTGGCCAGGAGGGTCCAGAGACCCAGTACTTC.